Included here is one TCR beta chain sequence, with context. Its antigen remains unidentified. The record originates from a study of T cells after yellow fever vaccination. Study conclusions and caveats: Post-booster reappearance was seen for most primary-vaccination clones (nearly 97% CD4, about 90% CD8).

MiXCR, run by TCRdb on the 5' RACE reads, gives a single entry per CDR3 protein. The sample has a few hundred thousand distinct CDR3 sequences; around 6.4% are singletons. The TCR was taken from a man between 25 and 39 years old who received the YFV17D yellow fever vaccine. Sequencing was performed on PBMCs, taken 5 days after the yellow fever booster vaccination.

This chain's CDR3 is CASSTTGGIDEQYF. DNA of the CDR3: TGTGCCAGTAGTACGACAGGGGGCATCGACGAGCAGTACTTC. This chain uses TRBV19 with TRBJ2-7; 10 bases match TRBD1. This CDR3 is 14 amino acids long. Germline V gene lookup returns CDR1 LNHDA and CDR2 SQIVND (reference sequence). The J segment lost 5 bases and the V segment lost 4 bases, leaving 5 bases of the junction unmatched.